The 32 T cell receptor beta chains presented below share a single source sample, sequenced in a study of blood T cell repertoires in COVID-19. The protocol was immunoSEQ multiplex PCR, while the TCRdb copy is restricted to in-frame clones and leaves out a portion. The sample records over 150,000 clones, 65% to 85% being singletons. Specimen: PBMCs or T cells enriched from blood (not recorded which). These receptor sequences come from a woman aged 25 to 39 who had recovered from COVID-19.

The J gene is TRBJ2-1, the V gene TRBV11-2; 9 bases line up with TRBD2. This CDR3 contains 18 residues. Germline CDR1 is SGHAT and CDR2 is FQNNGV. The trim removed 0 bases at V and 0 bases at J, leaving 6 bases unmatched. CDR3 sequence reads: CASSLEASGIHSYNEQFF. For the CDR3, the DNA is TGTGCCAGCAGCTTAGAGGCTAGCGGGATACACTCCTACAATGAGCAGTTCTTC. Full variable domain (rest looked up from reference TRBV11-2 and TRBJ2-1): EAGVAQSPRYKIIEKRQSVAFWCNPISGHATLYWYQQILGQGPKLLIQFQNNGVVDDSQLPKDRFSAERLKGVDSTLKIQPAKLEDSAVYLCASSLEASGIHSYNEQFFGPGTRLTVL.

For the CDR3, the DNA is TGTGCCAGCAGACCCATCAGGGAGGACACTGAAGCTTTCTTT. Translated: CASRPIREDTEAFF. The chain links TRBV7-9 to TRBJ1-1; TRBD1 might be the D (5 bases). The V end was cut by 6 bases, the J end by 3 bases, with 14 bases between. The CDR3 sequence is 14 residues long. CDR1 is SEHNR and CDR2 is FQNEAQ in the germline V gene (reference sequence).

The CDR3: CASSGGKRADTQYF. CDR3 nucleotide sequence: TGCGCCAGCAGTGGTGGCAAGCGGGCAGATACGCAGTATTTT. V usage is TRBV10-1 and J usage is TRBJ2-3; D possibly corresponds to TRBD2 (6 bases). Between the trimmed V and J ends, which lost 4 bases and 4 bases, there was a span of 12 bases. The CDR3 runs 14 residues. The germline CDR1 and CDR2 sequences are WNHNN and SYGVQD (reference sequence).

Here the CDR3 DNA reads TGTGCCAGCAGCCGGGGACAGATCCAAGAGACCCAGTACTTC. Translated: CASSRGQIQETQYF. The chain carries TRBV11-3 and TRBJ2-5, with TRBD1 identical over 7 bases. The length of the CDR3 is 14 residues. CDR1 is SGHNT, CDR2 YENEEA, per germline. The V gene end was trimmed by 5 bases and the J gene end by 1 base; junction bases not matched to a gene: 4. The whole variable domain, filled in from reference TRBV11-3 and TRBJ2-5, reads EAGVVQSPRYKIIEKKQPVAFWCNPISGHNTLYWYLQNLGQGPELLIRYENEEAVDDSQLPKDRFSAERLKGVDSTLKIQPAELGDSAVYLCASSRGQIQETQYFGPGTRLLVL.

J is TRBJ1-5 and V is TRBV28, with TRBD1 identical over 8 bases. Germline V gives CDR1 MDHEN, CDR2 SYDVKM. With 10 bases clipped from V and 2 bases from J, the junction kept 16 bases outside the gene matches. The CDR3 is 17 amino acids. In DNA form, the CDR3 reads TGTGCCACCGTAAGGTCTCAGGGGGCGGTGGGCAATCAGCCCCAGCATTTT. Translated, it gives CATVRSQGAVGNQPQHF. Looking up the rest from reference TRBV28 and TRBJ1-5 gives the full variable domain: DVKVTQSSRYLVKRTGEKVFLECVQDMDHENMFWYRQDPGLGLRLIYFSYDVKMKEKGDIPEGYSVSREKKERFSLILESASTNQTSMYLCATVRSQGAVGNQPQHFGDGTRLSIL.

The chain couples TRBV19 to TRBJ1-1; 8 nucleotides align to TRBD1. The V segment lost 9 bases and the J segment 11 bases; nucleotides outside the gene matches: 8. The CDR3 length is 11 residues. Germline assignment: CDR1 LNHDA and CDR2 SQIVND (reference sequence). The DNA of the CDR3 is TGTGCCAGCAGGACCGGGACAGGTGCTTTCTTT. Amino acid sequence: CASRTGTGAFF.

This chain joins TRBV23-1 and TRBJ2-7; the match to TRBD2 covers 10 bases. TRBV23-1 is an open reading frame whose function is uncertain. The CDR3 is 18 amino acids. V was clipped by 0 bases and J by 4 bases; unmatched bases: 12. The CDR3 region is CASSQSSSGGGSEYEQYV. In DNA form, the CDR3 reads TGCGCCAGCAGTCAATCGTCTAGCGGGGGAGGTTCGGAGTACGAGCAGTACGTC.

The chain joins TRBV2 to TRBJ1-5, with 8 bases fitting TRBD1. Trimming took 7 bases from V and 0 from J; bases not matched to a gene: 2. The CDR3 totals 14 residues. CDR1 SNHLY and CDR2 FYNNEI come from the germline V gene. The CDR3 sequence is CASNRGSSNQPQHF. The CDR3 bases are TGTGCCAGCAACAGGGGGAGTAGCAATCAGCCCCAGCATTTT. Combining the CDR3 with reference TRBV2 and TRBJ1-5 gives the whole variable domain EPEVTQTPSHQVTQMGQEVILRCVPISNHLYFYWYRQILGQKVEFLVSFYNNEISEKSEIFDDQFSVERPDGSNFTLKIRSTKLEDSAMYFCASNRGSSNQPQHFGDGTRLSIL.

The chain combines TRBV19 with TRBJ1-2; D remains unclear. Germline V gene sequence: CDR1 LNHDA, CDR2 SQIVND (reference sequence). V lost 7 bases and J lost 5, with 17 bases in between. This CDR3 is 14 amino acids long. DNA of the CDR3: TGTGCCAGTACCATGCCCGGGGTCGGGTATGGCTACACCTTC. It codes for CASTMPGVGYGYTF.

This rearrangement joins TRBV6-5 to TRBJ1-5, with TRBD1 as a possible D gene (6 bases). Germline CDR1 is MNHEY and CDR2 is SVGAGI. The CDR3 is 15 amino acids. The V gene lost 2 bases and the J gene lost 4 bases, with 12 bases spanning the gap. The CDR3 spells CASSYTGQNNQPQHF. CDR3 nucleotides: TGTGCCAGCAGTTACACCGGACAGAATAATCAGCCCCAGCATTTT.

The CDR3 nucleotides are TGCGCCAGCAGCCAAGAACTGGCAGGCACTGAAGCTTTCTTT. Translated, it gives CASSQELAGTEAFF. The gene calls are TRBV4-1 and TRBJ1-1; D is unresolved. Between the trimmed V and J ends, which lost 0 bases and 4 bases, there was a span of 9 bases. CDR1 is MGHRA and CDR2 is YSYEKL in the germline V gene. The CDR3 is 14 residues long.

CDR3 sequence: CAWNSGSSSYEQYF. In DNA form, the CDR3 reads TGTGCCTGGAATAGCGGTTCTAGCTCCTACGAGCAGTACTTC. This chain connects TRBV30 to TRBJ2-7, with D perhaps matching TRBD2 (6 bases). The germline V and J ends were trimmed by 4 bases and 0 bases, with 13 bases remaining between them. CDR3 size: 14 residues. Germline V CDR1 and CDR2: GTSNPN, SVGIG (reference sequence).

The CDR3 here is CASPRGNTIYF. In DNA, the CDR3 is TGTGCCAGCCCCAGGGGAAACACCATATATTTT. V is TRBV6-4 and J is TRBJ1-3, with D hard to call. Germline V gene lookup returns CDR1 MRHNA and CDR2 SNTAGT. The CDR3 has 11 amino acids. V lost 8 bases, J lost 4 bases, and 6 bases lay in between.

The chain links TRBV7-9 to TRBJ2-7, with TRBD2 as a possible D gene (7 bases). Germline assignment: CDR1 SEHNR and CDR2 FQNEAQ (reference sequence). V dropped 4 bases and J dropped 5 bases, with 15 bases sitting between them. The CDR3 spans 14 residues. The CDR3 nucleotides are TGTGCCAGCAGCTGGGAGGGGGGCCCCCACGAGCAGTACGTC. Translated, it gives CASSWEGGPHEQYV.

The chain combines TRBV28 with TRBJ2-5; 8 bases line up with TRBD1. Losses at the gene ends were 2 bases for V and 4 bases for J; bases not matched to a gene: 0. Germline V gene data show CDR1 as MDHEN and CDR2 as SYDVKM. The CDR3 has 13 residues. The CDR3 region is CASSLQGAETQYF. The CDR3, as DNA: TGTGCCAGCAGTTTACAGGGGGCAGAGACCCAGTACTTC.

This chain connects TRBV4-2 to TRBJ2-3; 10 bases match TRBD2. The junction had 6 bases not matched to a gene; V was cut back by 0 bases and J by 0 bases. This CDR3 spans 18 amino acids. CDR1 LGHNA and CDR2 YNFKEQ come from the germline V gene. This CDR3 is CASSQDPSGGSSTDTQYF. The CDR3 nucleotides are TGTGCCAGCAGCCAAGATCCTAGCGGGGGCTCTAGCACAGATACGCAGTATTTT.

The chain has TRBV13 and TRBJ2-5; tentative D call: TRBD2 (6 bases). Germline CDR1 PRHDT, CDR2 FYEKMQ (reference sequence). The CDR3 runs 13 residues. Trimming removed 3 bases from V and 4 bases from J, with 9 bases in between. CDR3: CASSLRAGETQYF. CDR3 in DNA: TGTGCCAGCAGCTTGAGAGCGGGAGAGACCCAGTACTTC.

The V call is TRBV7-2, the J call TRBJ2-5; D unresolved. The CDR3 runs 13 residues. Trimming pared 3 bases from V and 4 bases from J, leaving 9 bases between. Germline CDR1 reads SGHTA; CDR2 reads FQGNSA. DNA for the CDR3: TGTGCCAGCAGCTTGGCGGCTGGAGAGACCCAGTACTTC. It translates to CASSLAAGETQYF.

This chain links TRBV6-5 with TRBJ1-1, with D perhaps TRBD1 (5 bases). From germline, CDR1 is MNHEY and CDR2 SVGAGI. V gave up 2 bases and J gave up 2 bases, with 15 bases separating them. This CDR3 is built from 16 residues. The CDR3 bases are TGTGCCAGCAGTTACGGTAGGGGCGTCGCAAACACTGAAGCTTTCTTT. Protein sequence: CASSYGRGVANTEAFF.

V and J are TRBV6-5 and TRBJ1-5; TRBD1 might be the D (5 bases). Per germline, CDR1 MNHEY and CDR2 SVGAGI. The CDR3 totals 15 residues. V was cut by 10 bases and J by 6 bases, with 22 bases left in between. The CDR3 is CATARAWGEGQPQHF. The CDR3 DNA follows: TGTGCCACTGCCCGCGCGTGGGGGGAGGGTCAGCCCCAGCATTTT.

The chain recombines TRBV5-1 with TRBJ1-1; TRBD1 matches 8 bases. The J segment lost 1 base and the V segment lost 0 bases, leaving 5 bases of the junction unmatched. The V gene's germline CDR1 is SGHRS and CDR2 YFSETQ. There are 16 residues in the CDR3. CDR3 coding DNA: TGCGCCAGCAGCTTGGCGGGGACAGGACGGAACACTGAAGCTTTCTTT. As protein: CASSLAGTGRNTEAFF.

The rearrangement links TRBV6-5 to TRBJ2-1, with TRBD1 identical over 9 bases. This CDR3 spans 15 amino acids. Looked up from germline, CDR1 is MNHEY and CDR2 is SVGAGI. V lost 6 bases and J lost 7; bases outside the gene matches: 10. CDR3 region: CASSAPRTGVNEQFF. The CDR3 DNA sequence: TGTGCCAGCAGCGCTCCACGGACAGGGGTTAATGAGCAGTTCTTC.

The chain carries TRBV7-6 and TRBJ2-3, with unresolved D. This CDR3 is built from 12 residues. Trimming removed 5 bases from V and 6 bases from J, with 9 bases in between. Germline V gene lookup returns CDR1 SGHVS and CDR2 FNYEAQ. The CDR3, as DNA: TGTGCCAGCAGCCTTCTCCGTGATACGCAGTATTTT. Translating it yields CASSLLRDTQYF.

This clone was seen a few times. The rearrangement links TRBV15 to TRBJ1-1; maybe TRBD1 (6 bases). The V and J ends lost 1 base and 1 base respectively, with 16 bases between them. Germline CDR1 reads LNHNV; CDR2 reads YYDKDF (reference sequence). The CDR3 has 17 amino acids. The CDR3: CATSRGGNMGANTEAFF. CDR3 bases: TGTGCCACCAGCAGAGGTGGAAACATGGGGGCGAACACTGAAGCTTTCTTT.

DNA for the CDR3: TGTGCCAGCAGCCCGGGTTACGGAGAGGAAAAACTGTTTTTT. Protein product: CASSPGYGEEKLFF. The rearrangement joins TRBV6-5 to TRBJ1-4; D remains unclear. V was clipped by 6 bases and J by 8 bases, with 16 bases between them. Germline lookup yields CDR1 MNHEY and CDR2 SVGAGI. The CDR3 is 14 amino acids.

The V and J genes are TRBV5-1 and TRBJ1-3; the D gene is possibly TRBD1 (6 bases). Trimming cost V 3 bases and J 4 bases, with 11 bases left between them. Looked up from germline, CDR1 is SGHRS and CDR2 is YFSETQ. The CDR3 is made up of 14 amino acids. DNA for the CDR3: TGCGCCAGCAGCTCAGGGGTATGGGGAAACACCATATATTTT. This encodes CASSSGVWGNTIYF.

This rearrangement joins TRBV11-2 to TRBJ1-2; 12 bases are a match to TRBD1. Germline assignment: CDR1 SGHAT and CDR2 FQNNGV. The CDR3 has 15 amino acids. The ends lost 5 bases at V and 4 bases at J; junction bases unmatched: 5. The CDR3 loop reads CASSTQGQGAYGYTF. CDR3 nucleotide sequence: TGTGCCAGCAGCACGCAGGGACAGGGGGCCTATGGCTACACCTTC.

The genes are TRBV4-2 and TRBJ1-1, with D tentatively TRBD1 (6 bases). Per the germline V gene, CDR1 is LGHNA and CDR2 is YNFKEQ. The CDR3 length is 14 residues. Between the trimmed V and J ends, which lost 5 bases and 3 bases, there was a span of 13 bases. The CDR3: CASSSTGLDTEAFF. In nucleotides, the CDR3 is TGTGCCAGCAGCAGTACAGGGCTGGACACTGAAGCTTTCTTT.

The rearrangement links TRBV3-1 (or the pseudogene TRBV3-2) to TRBJ2-5; TRBD2 aligns across 13 bases. The CDR3 has 15 residues. The ends lost 5 bases at V and 6 bases at J; junction bases unmatched: 6. Germline assignment: CDR1 LGHDT and CDR2 YNNKEL (reference sequence). The CDR3 reads CASSSTSGGAKTQYF. CDR3 nucleotides: TGTGCCAGCAGCTCAACTAGCGGGGGGGCGAAGACCCAGTACTTC.

This clone turned up a few times. The chain couples TRBV24-1 to TRBJ2-7, with TRBD2 matching over 10 bases. Germline V lookup: CDR1 KGHDR, CDR2 SFDVKD. Trimming at V came to 2 bases and at J to 5 bases, leaving 5 bases not matched to a gene. The CDR3 contains 15 residues. CDR3 coding DNA: TGTGCCACCAGTGATTCGGGACTAGCGATGCACGAGCAGTACTTC. Amino acids: CATSDSGLAMHEQYF.

This sequence joins TRBV14 and TRBJ2-2, with a weak D call TRBD1 (6 bases). CDR1 and CDR2 from the germline V gene are SGHDN and FVKESK. The CDR3 spans 14 residues. The germline V and J ends were trimmed by 6 bases and 4 bases, with 12 bases remaining between them. The CDR3 region has the DNA TGTGCCAGCAGAAACAGGGATCGCACCGGGGAGCTGTTTTTT. Protein sequence: CASRNRDRTGELFF.

This clone was seen a few times. The chain joins TRBV6-4 to TRBJ1-1, with D unclear. V lost 0 bases and J 4 bases, leaving 6 bases between the germline ends. Germline V gives CDR1 MRHNA, CDR2 SNTAGT. The CDR3 loop spans 13 amino acids. The CDR3 is CASSDSEGTEAFF. Here the CDR3 DNA reads TGTGCCAGCAGTGACTCTGAGGGCACTGAAGCTTTCTTT.